This T cell receptor beta chain derives from a study of blood T cell repertoires in COVID-19. Study summary: Acute and convalescent COVID-19 samples came from the United States, Italy and Spain. PBMCs, B-cell-depleted T cells, or T cells provided the cDNA or gDNA that made up the material.

In the authors' workflow: The assay estimated nucleated cells by amplifying reference gene primers. Libraries were prepared by immunoSEQ multiplex PCR; TCRdb keeps only in-frame clonotypes and omits some of them. V, J and clone size reflect that table, while D and trimming were determined from the DNA. The sample has 100,000 or so clones; around 81% are singletons. The CDR3 covers 17 residues. V lost 5 bases and J lost 1; bases outside the gene matches: 5. Germline CDR1 SGHTA, CDR2 FQGNSA. This receptor was obtained from a man at least 80 years old with acute or convalescent COVID-19. This chain connects TRBV7-2 to TRBJ2-5, with 15 bases identical to TRBD2. The sequencing sample was made of peripheral blood. CDR3 DNA: TGTGCCAGCAGCAAGGGACTAGCGGGAGGCCCCCAAGAGACCCAGTACTTC. The encoded protein is CASSKGLAGGPQETQYF.